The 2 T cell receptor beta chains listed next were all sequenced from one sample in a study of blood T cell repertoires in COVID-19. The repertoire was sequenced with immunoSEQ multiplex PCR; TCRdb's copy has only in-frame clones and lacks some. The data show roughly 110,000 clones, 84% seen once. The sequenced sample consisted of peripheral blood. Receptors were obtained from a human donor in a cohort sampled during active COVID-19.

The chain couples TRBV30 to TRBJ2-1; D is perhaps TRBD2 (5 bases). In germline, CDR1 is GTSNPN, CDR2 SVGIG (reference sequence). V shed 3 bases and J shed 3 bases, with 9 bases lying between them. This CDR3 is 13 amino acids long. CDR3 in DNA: TGTGCCTGGAGCTCCCGGGACTACAATGAGCAGTTCTTC. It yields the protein CAWSSRDYNEQFF.

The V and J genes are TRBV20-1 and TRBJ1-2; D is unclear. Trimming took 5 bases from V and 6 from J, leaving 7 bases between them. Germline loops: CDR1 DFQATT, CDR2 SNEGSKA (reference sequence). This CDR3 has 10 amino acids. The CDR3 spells CSAGQDGYTF. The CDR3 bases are TGCAGTGCTGGGCAGGATGGCTACACCTTC.